The clone carrying this T cell receptor beta chain came up many times. Its specificity is not known. CDR3 length: 16 amino acids. V trimming: 4 bases; J trimming: 1 base; junction bases outside the gene matches: 12. CDR1 and CDR2 (germline): SQVTM, ANQGSEA. The sample belongs to a study of blood T cells in healthy people across ages. About the study: Template switching captured about one barcoded beta molecule per two T cells. Findings and limits, study-wide: Changes in expanded clonotypes were possibly confounded, as the CMV status of donors was unknown. Researchers said unsorted PBMCs prevented a conclusive naive versus antigen-experienced comparison.

A J-beta primer mix and a sample-barcoded 5' primer were used in a second PCR of roughly 6 to 11 cycles. Individual samples furnished no less than 2.5 million CDR3-containing paired-end reads apiece. TCRdb redid the calling of the 5' RACE reads with MiXCR, one entry per CDR3 protein. The sample contains about a million distinct CDR3 sequences, approximately 49% of which appear only once. The sequence was obtained from a man between 25 and 39 years old in good health. The sample consisted of blood. V is TRBV29-1 and J is TRBJ2-7, with 8 nucleotides matching TRBD2. CDR3 sequence reads: CSVGLLGGGISYEQYF. CDR3 coding DNA: TGCAGCGTTGGACTCTTAGGCGGGGGGATATCCTACGAGCAGTACTTC.